These 32 T cell receptor beta chains were sequenced from one sample in a study of persistence of HIV-infected CD4 T cells. These receptors' antigens are unknown. Nonspecific anti-CD3/anti-CD28 bead stimulation represents the broad CD4+ T cell repertoire. CD4+ T cells upregulating both CD40 ligand and CD69 were sorted as responding cells. This was the immunoSEQ version 4 assay in survey mode. Profiling relied on immunoSEQ multiplex PCR, and the TCRdb table lists in-frame clones only, not all of them. The data contain 35,000 to 50,000 clones, 91% of them singletons. Sequenced material: CD4+ T cells sorted from PBMCs after roughly 18-hour stimulation, taken from a patient who received antiretroviral therapy. Receptor source: an adult man with HIV who was CMV-seropositive.

The chain combines TRBV18 with TRBJ2-3; no firm D call. V was trimmed by 0 bases and J by 2 bases, leaving 6 bases between them. The CDR3 is 14 residues long. Germline V lookup: CDR1 KGHSH, CDR2 LQKENI. CDR3 nucleotide sequence: TGTGCCAGCTCACCACCCGCCCCCACAGATACGCAGTATTTT. It specifies CASSPPAPTDTQYF.

The genes are TRBV5-1 and TRBJ2-3; D could derive from TRBD1 or TRBD2 (6 bases each). V dropped 4 bases and J dropped 8 bases, with 11 bases sitting between them. Germline CDR1 SGHRS, CDR2 YFSETQ. This CDR3 comprises 12 residues. The CDR3 sequence: CASSPEGGTQYF. CDR3 sequence (DNA): TGCGCCAGCAGCCCGGAGGGGGGTACGCAGTATTTT.

The genes are TRBV6-5 and TRBJ1-5; 12 positions match TRBD1. V lost 6 bases, J lost 7 bases, and 4 bases stayed unmatched. Germline loops: CDR1 MNHEY, CDR2 SVGAGI. CDR3 length equals 14 residues. CDR3 DNA: TGTGCCAGCAGCGAGGGACAGGGGGCACAGCCCCAGCATTTT. The encoded protein is CASSEGQGAQPQHF.

J is TRBJ2-7 and V is TRBV11-3; 8 bases are shared with TRBD1. V lost 3 bases, J lost 3 bases, and 4 bases stayed unmatched. The CDR3 loop spans 14 amino acids. CDR1 and CDR2 from the germline V gene are SGHNT and YENEEA. The CDR3 region has the DNA TGTGCCAGCAGCTTGGGGGACAGGAGCTACGAGCAGTACTTC. Translating it yields CASSLGDRSYEQYF.

The chain is built from TRBV7-6 and TRBJ1-6, with D perhaps TRBD1 (6 bases). The CDR3 runs 15 residues. Looked up from germline, CDR1 is SGHVS and CDR2 is FNYEAQ. Trimming left V 2 bases short and J 5 bases short, with 10 bases between. CDR3 DNA sequence: TGTGCCAGCAGCTTATCTGACAGGAATAATTCACCCCTCCACTTT. It yields the protein CASSLSDRNNSPLHF.

The chain recombines TRBV9 with TRBJ2-7, with 8 bases fitting TRBD1. This CDR3 is 16 amino acids long. The germline V gene encodes CDR1 SGDLS and CDR2 YYNGEE. Trimming cost V 0 bases and J 3 bases; bases outside gene matches: 8. The CDR3, as DNA: TGTGCCAGCAGCGTAGCCCCCGCCGGACAGGGCTACGAGCAGTACTTC. This sequence encodes CASSVAPAGQGYEQYF.

The rearrangement links TRBV7-9 to TRBJ2-4; weak D call: TRBD1 (5 bases). V shed 7 bases and J shed 0 bases, with 13 bases lying between them. This CDR3 comprises 15 residues. CDR1 and CDR2 from the germline V gene are SEHNR and FQNEAQ (reference sequence). The CDR3 spells CASTPDSLAKNIQYF. CDR3 DNA sequence: TGTGCCAGCACCCCAGACAGTTTAGCCAAAAACATTCAGTACTTC. Drawing the rest from reference TRBV7-9 and TRBJ2-4, the complete variable domain is DTGVSQNPRHKITKRGQNVTFRCDPISEHNRLYWYRQTLGQGPEFLTYFQNEAQLEKSRLLSDRFSAERPKGSFSTLEIQRTEQGDSAMYLCASTPDSLAKNIQYFGAGTRLSVL.

The chain employs TRBV27 and TRBJ1-1; D is uncertain. Germline V gene sequence: CDR1 MNHEY, CDR2 SMNVEV (reference sequence). V lost 3 bases, J lost 4 bases, and 15 bases lay in between. The CDR3 is made up of 15 amino acids. The CDR3 bases are TGTGCCAGCAGTTTCGAGGGAATACCGCCCACTGAAGCTTTCTTT. This gives the protein CASSFEGIPPTEAFF.

This chain links TRBV10-3 with TRBJ1-5; TRBD1 aligns across 9 bases. The CDR3 extends over 15 amino acids. Germline V CDR1 and CDR2: ENHRY, SYGVKD. The V gene end was trimmed by 6 bases and the J gene end by 4 bases; junction bases not matched to a gene: 7. CDR3 DNA sequence: TGTGCCATCAGGGAGGGACAGGGCGAGAATCAGCCCCAGCATTTT. Protein: CAIREGQGENQPQHF.

V gene TRBV5-1 combines with J gene TRBJ2-2; D ambiguous. Germline V gene sequence: CDR1 SGHRS, CDR2 YFSETQ. The CDR3 has 13 residues. V lost 4 bases to trimming and J lost 2 bases, with 6 bases between them. CDR3 nucleotides: TGCGCCAGCAGCATATTAAACACCGGGGAGCTGTTTTTT. Residues: CASSILNTGELFF. Full variable domain (remainder filled in from reference TRBV5-1 and TRBJ2-2): KAGVTQTPRYLIKTRGQQVTLSCSPISGHRSVSWYQQTPGQGLQFLFEYFSETQRNKGNFPGRFSGRQFSNSRSEMNVSTLELGDSALYLCASSILNTGELFFGEGSRLTVL.

V gene TRBV7-9 combines with J gene TRBJ2-7; the D is unclear. The CDR3 loop spans 15 amino acids. Germline V gene data show CDR1 as SEHNR and CDR2 as FQNEAQ (reference sequence). V was pared by 1 base and J by 1 base, with 11 bases between. In nucleotides, the CDR3 is TGTGCCAGCAGCTTAGAAGGAGTATCATCCTACGAGCAGTACTTC. It codes for CASSLEGVSSYEQYF.

V usage is TRBV7-2 and J usage is TRBJ2-7; 8 bases are a match to TRBD2. CDR3 length equals 15 residues. Per the germline V gene, CDR1 is SGHTA and CDR2 is FQGNSA. Trimming removed 4 bases from V and 2 bases from J; junction bases left unmatched: 7. The CDR3 nucleotides read TGTGCCAGCAGCTCATCCGGGGGGGCGACCTACGAGCAGTACTTC. This gives the protein CASSSSGGATYEQYF. The full variable domain, with the rest looked up from reference TRBV7-2 and TRBJ2-7, is GAGVSQSPSNKVTEKGKDVELRCDPISGHTALYWYRQSLGQGLEFLIYFQGNSAPDKSGLPSDRFSAERTGGSVSTLTIQRTQQEDSAVYLCASSSSGGATYEQYFGPGTRLTVT.

This chain joins TRBV29-1 and TRBJ1-1; 7 nucleotides agree with TRBD1. The CDR3 is 13 amino acids. V shed 1 base and J 3 bases; nucleotides not matched to a gene: 2. Germline V CDR1 and CDR2: SQVTM, ANQGSEA. Here the CDR3 reads CSVEGTGYTEAFF. CDR3 DNA: TGCAGCGTTGAAGGGACAGGATACACTGAAGCTTTCTTT.

Turning to this clone: One end of the junction fails to match germline, which may point to a read error. The chain couples TRBV28 to TRBJ1-2; possibly TRBD1 for D (5 bases). CDR3 size: 15 residues. The germline V gene has CDR1 MDHEN and CDR2 SYDVKM. The CDR3 sequence is CAGRQTPALGGGYTF. In DNA form, the CDR3 reads TGTGCCGGCAGGCAAACTCCGGCCTTGGGGGGAGGCTACACCTTC.

This rearrangement joins TRBV7-9 to TRBJ2-7; perhaps D is TRBD1 or TRBD2 (5 bases each). This CDR3 is 14 amino acids long. The germline V and J ends were trimmed by 1 base and 7 bases, with 14 bases remaining between them. CDR1 is SEHNR, CDR2 FQNEAQ, per germline (reference sequence). CDR3 coding DNA: TGTGCCAGCAGCTTAGTTCGGGACGCCGGGGAGCAGTACTTC. This translates into CASSLVRDAGEQYF.

This clone was picked up one time. The J gene is TRBJ1-1, the V gene TRBV7-9; no clear D. The germline gives CDR1 SEHNR, CDR2 FQNEAQ (reference sequence). This CDR3 contains 14 residues. Between the trimmed V and J ends, which lost 4 bases and 0 bases, there was a span of 9 bases. The CDR3: CASSSRSMNTEAFF. As DNA, the CDR3 is TGTGCCAGCAGCTCCCGGTCCATGAACACTGAAGCTTTCTTT. The entire variable domain, with the rest obtained from reference TRBV7-9 and TRBJ1-1, is as follows: DTGVSQNPRHKITKRGQNVTFRCDPISEHNRLYWYRQTLGQGPEFLTYFQNEAQLEKSRLLSDRFSAERPKGSFSTLEIQRTEQGDSAMYLCASSSRSMNTEAFFGQGTRLTVV.

The gene calls are TRBV7-9 and TRBJ1-4; maybe TRBD1 (5 bases). V lost 1 base and J 4 bases, leaving 7 bases between the germline ends. Germline CDR1 and CDR2: SEHNR and FQNEAQ (reference sequence). The CDR3 totals 14 residues. CDR3 sequence (DNA): TGTGCCAGCAGCTTAGAGCAGGGTAATGAAAAACTGTTTTTT. Protein sequence: CASSLEQGNEKLFF.

This clone was picked up one time. This rearrangement joins TRBV3-1 (or the pseudogene TRBV3-2) to TRBJ2-1; D may correspond to TRBD1 or TRBD2 (6 bases each). Per the germline V gene, CDR1 is LGHDT and CDR2 is YNNKEL (reference sequence). Trimming removed 8 bases at V and 7 bases at J, with 27 bases between. This CDR3 contains 17 residues. The CDR3 reads CASSLFGGGRLWNEQFF. In DNA, the CDR3 is TGTGCCAGCTCTCTTTTTGGAGGGGGGCGCCTATGGAATGAGCAGTTCTTC.

The chain recombines TRBV27 with TRBJ2-7, with 7 bases lining up with TRBD1. CDR1 and CDR2 from the germline V gene are MNHEY and SMNVEV (reference sequence). The CDR3 has 13 amino acids. Trimming took 4 bases from V and 7 from J; bases not matched to a gene: 7. CDR3 sequence: CASSSTGVGEQYF. Here the CDR3 DNA reads TGTGCCAGCAGTTCAACAGGGGTGGGTGAGCAGTACTTC.

The J gene is TRBJ2-7, the V gene TRBV18, with 7 positions matching TRBD1. The V gene end was trimmed by 4 bases and the J gene end by 2 bases; junction bases not matched to a gene: 5. Germline-derived CDR1 and CDR2 are KGHSH and LQKENI. The CDR3 has 14 amino acids. The CDR3 loop reads CASSRDSQTYEQYF. In DNA, the CDR3 is TGTGCCAGCTCACGGGACAGCCAGACCTACGAGCAGTACTTC.

V is TRBV12-3 or TRBV12-4 and J is TRBJ2-2; 7 positions agree with TRBD1. The J segment lost 6 bases and the V segment lost 7 bases, leaving 5 bases of the junction unmatched. This CDR3 has 13 residues. The CDR3 DNA reads as TGTGCCAGCATCATTACAGGGGCCGGGGAGCTGTTTTTT. This translates into CASIITGAGELFF.

V is TRBV12-3 or TRBV12-4 and J is TRBJ1-6; 7 nucleotides align to TRBD1. This CDR3 region has 13 residues. V shed 8 bases, J shed 9 bases, and the junction held 7 bases outside the gene matches. For the CDR3, the DNA is TGTGCCAGCCAACGCGCAGGGGGTTCACCCCTCCACTTT. This sequence encodes CASQRAGGSPLHF.

This clone was seen only once. This rearrangement joins TRBV4-2 to TRBJ1-6; D might be TRBD1 (6 bases). The CDR3 has 16 residues. CDR1 LGHNA and CDR2 YNFKEQ come from the germline V gene. The V end was cut by 0 bases, the J end by 7 bases, with 13 bases between. The CDR3: CASSQEVQGWNSPLHF. CDR3 DNA sequence: TGTGCCAGCAGCCAAGAGGTCCAGGGGTGGAATTCACCCCTCCACTTT.

The J gene is TRBJ2-7, the V gene TRBV6-5; TRBD1 agrees at 7 bases. The ends lost 0 bases at V and 7 bases at J; junction bases unmatched: 6. Germline V gene sequence: CDR1 MNHEY, CDR2 SVGAGI. The CDR3 is 14 residues long. CDR3 nucleotides: TGTGCCAGCAGTTACTCGTACAGGGGCTTGGAGCAGTACTTC. It specifies CASSYSYRGLEQYF.

This clone has a single count. The gene calls are TRBV5-4 and TRBJ2-7; 8 bases are shared with TRBD2. Germline trimming cut 3 bases from V and 0 bases from J; bases unmatched to any gene: 8. This CDR3 is 16 amino acids long. Looked up from germline, CDR1 is SGHNT and CDR2 is YYREEE (reference sequence). As DNA, the CDR3 is TGTGCCAGCAGCTCGGGGGGGGGCGAAAGCTCCTACGAGCAGTACTTC. Translated, it gives CASSSGGGESSYEQYF.

The chain combines TRBV5-1 with TRBJ2-5; TRBD2 matches at 7 bases. The CDR3 extends over 15 amino acids. The junction had 8 bases not matched to a gene; V was cut back by 1 base and J by 5 bases. Per the germline V gene, CDR1 is SGHRS and CDR2 is YFSETQ. The CDR3 sequence is CASSLIGPGGETQYF. The CDR3 nucleotides read TGCGCCAGCAGCTTGATCGGACCCGGGGGGGAGACCCAGTACTTC.

The chain recombines TRBV2 with TRBJ1-3; 7 bases align to TRBD1. This CDR3 region has 14 residues. V gave up 5 bases and J gave up 4 bases; unmatched junction bases: 5. The germline V gene has CDR1 SNHLY and CDR2 FYNNEI. CDR3 in amino acids: CASSFRDSGNTIYF. The CDR3, as DNA: TGTGCCAGCAGTTTCCGGGACAGCGGAAACACCATATATTTT.

V usage is TRBV5-1 and J usage is TRBJ2-1; D gene unclear. Germline CDR1 and CDR2: SGHRS and YFSETQ. CDR3 length equals 16 residues. Trimming pared 0 bases from V and 0 bases from J, leaving 10 bases between. CDR3: CASSLVGPSSYNEQFF. In DNA, the CDR3 is TGCGCCAGCAGCTTGGTTGGCCCCAGCTCCTACAATGAGCAGTTCTTC.

The chain couples TRBV10-3 to TRBJ1-6, with D perhaps matching TRBD1 (6 bases). Trimming pared 1 base from V and 7 bases from J, leaving 8 bases between. Germline CDR1 ENHRY, CDR2 SYGVKD. The CDR3 consists of 14 residues. CDR3 bases: TGTGCCATCAGTGAGTGGGGGCAAAATTCACCCCTCCACTTT. The encoded protein is CAISEWGQNSPLHF.

The chain uses TRBV27 and TRBJ2-2; TRBD1 aligns across 7 bases. The CDR3 runs to 18 residues. V lost 5 bases to trimming and J lost 4 bases; unmatched junction nucleotides: 16. Germline-derived CDR1 and CDR2 are MNHEY and SMNVEV (reference sequence). The CDR3: CASSLPSGQHVSTGELFF. In DNA form, the CDR3 reads TGTGCCAGCAGTCTCCCCTCGGGACAGCACGTTTCCACCGGGGAGCTGTTTTTT.

The rearrangement joins TRBV5-1 to TRBJ2-7; D remains unclear. Trimming removed 1 base from V and 3 bases from J, with 8 bases in between. Germline V gene data show CDR1 as SGHRS and CDR2 as YFSETQ. CDR3 length equals 13 residues. This CDR3 is CASSLSQFYEQYF. CDR3 sequence (DNA): TGCGCCAGCAGCTTGTCACAGTTCTACGAGCAGTACTTC.

This clone has just one count. The chain carries TRBV7-9 and TRBJ2-7, with TRBD1 identical over 7 bases. The CDR3 extends over 14 amino acids. Germline assignment: CDR1 SEHNR and CDR2 FQNEAQ (reference sequence). Trimming took 6 bases from V and 2 from J; bases not matched to a gene: 7. Written as DNA, the CDR3 is TGTGCCAGCAGTCCGTCGGGACAGACCTACGAGCAGTACTTC. It is translated as CASSPSGQTYEQYF.